This TCR beta chain originates from a study of identifying expanded T cells in peripheral blood. Generated by immunoSEQ multiplex PCR, the TCRdb table keeps only in-frame clones and is missing some. The sample includes about 90,000 clones, 85% of them seen just once. As concerns this clone: Antigen: not known.

Broader study findings: Approximately 2-week clone count variance significantly increased as total template count grew. Over approximately two and four weeks, about 15 and 19 clones changed, versus roughly 1.2 between replicates.

The origin of this receptor is a person between 18 and 75 years old in good health. The sequencing sample was made of blood.

CDR3 DNA sequence: TGTGCCAGCAGTGAAACGTCCAGGGGGCATGGAGCTTTCTTT. Translated, it gives CASSETSRGHGAFF. The chain combines TRBV6-1 with TRBJ1-1; 8 positions match TRBD1. The germline V gene has CDR1 MNHNS and CDR2 SASEGT. This CDR3 comprises 14 residues. With 2 bases clipped from V and 10 bases from J, the junction kept 9 bases outside the gene matches.